These 12 T cell receptor beta chains were all obtained from the same sample, sequenced in a study of blood T cell repertoires in COVID-19. Produced via immunoSEQ multiplex PCR; TCRdb's table is partial and in-frame only. The table records around 160,000 clones, 85% to 95% of them present only once. Material for sequencing was peripheral blood. All receptors come from a woman aged 60 to 75 with COVID-19, enrolled during active disease.

This chain connects TRBV6-2 or TRBV6-3 to TRBJ2-5; D may be TRBD1 (6 bases). Germline-derived CDR1 and CDR2 are MNHEY and SVGEGT. The V gene lost 4 bases and the J gene lost 4 bases, with 19 bases spanning the gap. CDR3 length equals 16 residues. CDR3 in amino acids: CASSSTTRGVAETQYF. The CDR3 region has the DNA TGTGCCAGCAGTTCGACTACCAGGGGAGTGGCAGAGACCCAGTACTTC.

The rearrangement uses TRBV6-2 or TRBV6-3 and TRBJ1-1, with TRBD1 identical over 7 bases. The CDR3 consists of 14 residues. V lost 6 bases to trimming and J lost 0 bases; unmatched junction nucleotides: 4. CDR1 and CDR2 from the germline V gene are MNHEY and SVGEGT. CDR3 DNA: TGTGCCAGCAGCCTGACAGGGTTGAACACTGAAGCTTTCTTT. This encodes CASSLTGLNTEAFF.

About this clone itself: Within the sample, other DNA sequences also encode this same CDR3. This chain's CDR3 is CASSPTGGNQPQHF. Written as DNA, the CDR3 is TGTGCCAGCTCGCCGACAGGGGGCAATCAGCCCCAGCATTTT. V gene TRBV18 combines with J gene TRBJ1-5, with TRBD1 identical over 8 bases. Germline CDR1 KGHSH, CDR2 LQKENI. This CDR3 region has 14 residues. Unmatched junction bases numbered 3, after V lost 6 bases and J lost 2 bases. Together with reference TRBV18 and TRBJ1-5, the CDR3 gives the full variable domain: NAGVMQNPRHLVRRRGQEARLRCSPMKGHSHVYWYRQLPEEGLKFMVYLQKENIIDESGMPKERFSAEFPKEGPSILRIQQVVRGDSAAYFCASSPTGGNQPQHFGDGTRLSIL.

V is TRBV11-3 and J is TRBJ2-3; 9 bases match TRBD1. J was trimmed by 5 bases and V by 5 bases; bases with no gene match: 5. The CDR3 totals 14 residues. Per the germline V gene, CDR1 is SGHNT and CDR2 is YENEEA. As DNA, the CDR3 is TGTGCCAGCAGCCGGACAGGGGTAGGAGATACGCAGTATTTT. This translates into CASSRTGVGDTQYF.

This chain uses TRBV9 with TRBJ1-2; D remains unclear. Germline CDR1 reads SGDLS; CDR2 reads YYNGEE. The CDR3 sequence is 14 residues long. Trimming removed 0 bases at V and 5 bases at J, with 11 bases between. CDR3 coding DNA: TGTGCCAGCAGCGTAGCAGCAGGCTTTTATGGCTACACCTTC. Its translation: CASSVAAGFYGYTF.

This clone showed up just once. V is TRBV6-2 or TRBV6-3 and J is TRBJ2-1; D may be TRBD1 (6 bases). CDR3 length: 17 amino acids. V was cut by 4 bases and J by 1 base, with 17 bases left in between. Germline V CDR1 and CDR2: MNHEY, SVGEGT. The CDR3 region is CASSSPGERKSYNEQFF. Here the CDR3 DNA reads TGTGCCAGCAGTTCCCCAGGGGAGCGAAAATCCTACAATGAGCAGTTCTTC.

The V gene is TRBV9, the J gene TRBJ2-7, with 8 positions matching TRBD1. The junction had 5 bases not matched to a gene; V was cut back by 3 bases and J by 0 bases. Germline V gene lookup returns CDR1 SGDLS and CDR2 YYNGEE. This CDR3 is 15 amino acids long. CDR3 sequence: CASSATGGFSYEQYF. The CDR3 DNA reads TGTGCCAGCAGCGCAACAGGGGGATTCTCCTACGAGCAGTACTTC. Using reference TRBV9 and TRBJ2-7 for the parts outside the CDR3, the full variable domain is DSGVTQTPKHLITATGQRVTLRCSPRSGDLSVYWYQQSLDQGLQFLIQYYNGEERAKGNILERFSAQQFPDLHSELNLSSLELGDSALYFCASSATGGFSYEQYFGPGTRLTVT.

This clone was counted only a few times. V and J are TRBV25-1 and TRBJ1-2; perhaps TRBD1 as D (5 bases). V was pared by 3 bases and J by 3 bases, with 14 bases between. This CDR3 is built from 15 residues. Germline V gives CDR1 MGHDK, CDR2 SYGVNS. CDR3 protein: CASSDRGAGYYGYTF. The CDR3 DNA sequence: TGTGCCAGCAGTGACCGAGGCGCAGGGTACTATGGCTACACCTTC.

The chain employs TRBV6-5 and TRBJ1-3, with D hard to call. CDR3 length equals 16 residues. The V end was cut by 2 bases, the J end by 7 bases, with 18 bases between. From germline, CDR1 is MNHEY and CDR2 SVGAGI. The CDR3 spells CASSYREGVLRNTIYF. The DNA for the CDR3 is TGTGCCAGCAGTTACCGGGAAGGAGTGTTGAGGAACACCATATATTTT.

The chain uses TRBV6-2 or TRBV6-3 and TRBJ1-2; the D is unclear. Germline CDR1 MNHEY, CDR2 SVGEGT. The CDR3 runs to 12 residues. The V and J ends lost 5 bases and 4 bases respectively, with 8 bases between them. CDR3 loop: CASSQHVYGYTF. CDR3 DNA: TGTGCCAGCAGTCAACATGTCTATGGCTACACCTTC.

This chain connects TRBV5-8 to TRBJ2-3; TRBD2 might be the D (5 bases). The germline V gene encodes CDR1 SGHTS and CDR2 YDEGEE. The ends were cut back, 2 bases at V and 2 bases at J, with 9 bases in the middle. The CDR3 spans 14 residues. The CDR3 region has the DNA TGTGCCAGCAGCTTTGCCGGGGTCACAGATACGCAGTATTTT. This codes for CASSFAGVTDTQYF.

This chain connects TRBV7-2 to TRBJ1-1; 12 bases are a match to TRBD1. With 4 bases clipped from V and 10 bases from J, the junction kept 10 bases outside the gene matches. Germline V gene sequence: CDR1 SGHTA, CDR2 FQGNSA. The CDR3 runs to 15 residues. CDR3 sequence: CASSSPGQGANRAFF. In DNA form, the CDR3 reads TGTGCCAGCAGCTCCCCGGGACAGGGGGCGAATAGAGCTTTCTTT.